These T cell receptor beta chains were read from a single sample in a study of blood T cell repertoires in COVID-19. Sequencing used immunoSEQ multiplex PCR; TCRdb keeps in-frame clones, though not all of them. This table holds about 330,000 clones, 80% to 90% found once. What was sequenced was peripheral blood. The source is a woman in her forties or fifties with acute or convalescent COVID-19. CDR3s include the opening cysteine and the closing phenylalanine or tryptophan. A D gene is named only where the DNA matches it firmly. Clone size is shown for a subset of rows, as once, few, many or a class of expanded clone.

d_gene: TRBD1; j_gene: TRBJ1-4; abundance: .; v_gene: TRBV24-1; CDR3aa: CATSDLDRGNEKLFF; CDR3nt: TGTGCCACCAGTGATTTGGACAGGGGAAATGAAAAACTGTTTTTT
d_gene: .; j_gene: TRBJ1-1; abundance: .; v_gene: TRBV7-2; CDR3aa: CASSFSQGPEAFF; CDR3nt: TGTGCCAGCAGCTTCAGCCAGGGCCCTGAAGCTTTCTTT
d_gene: TRBD2; j_gene: TRBJ2-1; abundance: .; v_gene: TRBV5-1; CDR3aa: CASGQRGGYNEQFF; CDR3nt: TGCGCCAGCGGTCAGCGGGGGGGCTACAATGAGCAGTTCTTC
d_gene: .; j_gene: TRBJ2-3; abundance: .; v_gene: TRBV7-3; CDR3aa: CASSHGGRLLSTDTQYF; CDR3nt: TGTGCCAGCAGCCACGGGGGGCGCCTACTTAGCACAGATACGCAGTATTTT
d_gene: TRBD2; j_gene: TRBJ2-7; abundance: .; v_gene: TRBV5-4; CDR3aa: CASSGIAGATLREQYF; CDR3nt: TGTGCCAGCAGCGGAATAGCGGGGGCTACGCTACGAGAGCAGTACTTC
d_gene: .; j_gene: TRBJ2-3; abundance: .; v_gene: TRBV7-9; CDR3aa: CASSLRLTDTQYF; CDR3nt: TGTGCCAGCAGCTTAAGACTTACAGATACGCAGTATTTT
d_gene: .; j_gene: TRBJ1-5; abundance: .; v_gene: TRBV11-2; CDR3aa: CASSLRQPNQPQHF; CDR3nt: TGTGCCAGCAGCTTAAGACAGCCAAATCAGCCCCAGCATTTT
d_gene: TRBD2; j_gene: TRBJ2-1; abundance: .; v_gene: TRBV9; CDR3aa: CASSVTGLAFNEQFF; CDR3nt: TGTGCCAGCAGCGTAACCGGACTAGCCTTTAATGAGCAGTTCTTC
d_gene: TRBD2; j_gene: TRBJ2-2; abundance: .; v_gene: TRBV12-5; CDR3aa: CASGLNVAGGLTGELFF; CDR3nt: TGTGCTAGTGGTTTGAACGTGGCGGGGGGGCTCACCGGGGAGCTGTTTTTT
d_gene: TRBD1; j_gene: TRBJ2-5; abundance: once; v_gene: TRBV5-1; CDR3aa: CASSPGQASRETQYF; CDR3nt: TGCGCCAGCAGCCCGGGACAGGCCTCCCGGGAGACCCAGTACTTC
d_gene: .; j_gene: TRBJ1-5; abundance: .; v_gene: TRBV6-2/TRBV6-3; CDR3aa: CASSYGGGQTQPQHF; CDR3nt: TGTGCCAGCAGTTACGGCGGGGGGCAAACCCAGCCCCAGCATTTT
d_gene: TRBD1; j_gene: TRBJ1-4; abundance: .; v_gene: TRBV5-6; CDR3aa: CASSRSGTGEEKLFF; CDR3nt: TGTGCCAGCAGCCGTTCCGGGACAGGGGAAGAAAAACTGTTTTTT
d_gene: TRBD2; j_gene: TRBJ2-3; abundance: .; v_gene: TRBV2; CDR3aa: CASSGASGGAGDTQYF; CDR3nt: TGTGCCAGCAGTGGAGCTAGCGGGGGGGCAGGAGATACGCAGTATTTT
d_gene: .; j_gene: TRBJ1-2; abundance: .; v_gene: TRBV14; CDR3aa: CASSQNSGDGYTF; CDR3nt: TGTGCCAGCAGCCAAAACTCCGGGGATGGCTACACCTTC
d_gene: TRBD1; j_gene: TRBJ1-6; abundance: .; v_gene: TRBV2; CDR3aa: CAIQLRTGGEYSPLHF; CDR3nt: TGTGCCATCCAGTTACGGACAGGGGGCGAGTATTCACCCCTCCACTTT
d_gene: TRBD1; j_gene: TRBJ2-5; abundance: .; v_gene: TRBV10-2; CDR3aa: CASGGQGEETQYF; CDR3nt: TGCGCCAGCGGTGGACAGGGAGAAGAGACCCAGTACTTC
d_gene: TRBD2; j_gene: TRBJ2-5; abundance: .; v_gene: TRBV3-1/TRBV3-2; CDR3aa: CASILSGGPWETQYF; CDR3nt: TGTGCCAGCATCCTTAGCGGGGGGCCTTGGGAGACCCAGTACTTC
d_gene: .; j_gene: TRBJ1-1; abundance: .; v_gene: TRBV5-8; CDR3aa: CASSLWGEAFF; CDR3nt: TGTGCCAGCAGCTTGTGGGGCGAGGCTTTCTTT
d_gene: .; j_gene: TRBJ1-6; abundance: .; v_gene: TRBV30; CDR3aa: CAWSVPGWNSPLHF; CDR3nt: TGTGCCTGGAGTGTACCAGGGTGGAATTCACCCCTCCACTTT
d_gene: .; j_gene: TRBJ1-1; abundance: .; v_gene: TRBV19; CDR3aa: CASSIYGEAEAFF; CDR3nt: TGTGCCAGTAGTATATATGGGGAGGCTGAAGCTTTCTTT
d_gene: TRBD1; j_gene: TRBJ2-2; abundance: .; v_gene: TRBV5-1; CDR3aa: CASSLGGGANTGELFF; CDR3nt: TGCGCCAGCAGCTTGGGAGGGGGCGCCAACACCGGGGAGCTGTTTTTT
d_gene: TRBD2; j_gene: TRBJ2-7; abundance: few; v_gene: TRBV18; CDR3aa: CASSPPGLAGGSYEQYF; CDR3nt: TGTGCCAGCTCACCACCCGGACTAGCGGGAGGGTCCTACGAGCAGTACTTC
d_gene: .; j_gene: TRBJ2-5; abundance: .; v_gene: TRBV3-1/TRBV3-2; CDR3aa: CASSHSAGLQETQYF; CDR3nt: TGTGCCAGCAGCCACTCGGCGGGCCTGCAAGAGACCCAGTACTTC
d_gene: .; j_gene: TRBJ1-1; abundance: .; v_gene: TRBV7-8; CDR3aa: CASSLGTANTEAFF; CDR3nt: TGTGCCAGCAGCTTAGGGACAGCTAACACTGAAGCTTTCTTT
d_gene: TRBD2; j_gene: TRBJ2-3; abundance: .; v_gene: TRBV5-1; CDR3aa: CASSWEGRRIDTQYF; CDR3nt: TGCGCCAGCAGCTGGGAGGGCCGACGCATAGATACGCAGTATTTT
d_gene: TRBD1; j_gene: TRBJ2-1; abundance: .; v_gene: TRBV30; CDR3aa: CAWSTGQGAVEQFF; CDR3nt: TGTGCCTGGAGTACGGGACAGGGGGCCGTTGAGCAGTTCTTC
d_gene: .; j_gene: TRBJ1-1; abundance: .; v_gene: TRBV20-1; CDR3aa: CSASSGLNTEAFF; CDR3nt: TGCAGTGCTAGTTCCGGGTTGAACACTGAAGCTTTCTTT
d_gene: .; j_gene: TRBJ1-3; abundance: .; v_gene: TRBV3-1/TRBV3-2; CDR3aa: CASSPDWQTPGNTIYF; CDR3nt: TGTGCCAGCAGCCCCGACTGGCAAACGCCTGGAAACACCATATATTTT
d_gene: TRBD2; j_gene: TRBJ2-3; abundance: .; v_gene: TRBV6-1; CDR3aa: CASSEALAGLTDTQYF; CDR3nt: TGTGCCAGCAGTGAAGCTCTAGCGGGACTCACAGATACGCAGTATTTT
d_gene: TRBD1; j_gene: TRBJ1-4; abundance: .; v_gene: TRBV4-1; CDR3aa: CASSPYSDGTGGVEKLFF; CDR3nt: TGCGCCAGCAGCCCCTACAGTGATGGGACAGGGGGCGTAGAAAAACTGTTTTTT
d_gene: .; j_gene: TRBJ1-1; abundance: .; v_gene: TRBV6-2/TRBV6-3; CDR3aa: CASSYEGTEAFF; CDR3nt: TGTGCCAGCAGTTACGAGGGAACTGAAGCTTTCTTT
d_gene: .; j_gene: TRBJ2-1; abundance: .; v_gene: TRBV14; CDR3aa: CASSGSGFYNEQFF; CDR3nt: TGTGCCAGCAGTGGCAGCGGGTTCTACAATGAGCAGTTCTTC
d_gene: .; j_gene: TRBJ2-1; abundance: .; v_gene: TRBV9; CDR3aa: CASSPTGTPTYNEQFF; CDR3nt: TGTGCCAGCAGCCCTACGGGGACACCGACCTACAATGAGCAGTTCTTC
d_gene: .; j_gene: TRBJ1-2; abundance: .; v_gene: TRBV15; CDR3aa: CATSRDQEANYGYTF; CDR3nt: TGTGCCACCAGCAGAGATCAGGAGGCTAACTATGGCTACACCTTC
d_gene: TRBD2; j_gene: TRBJ2-5; abundance: .; v_gene: TRBV7-2; CDR3aa: CASSGGLAKETQYF; CDR3nt: TGTGCCAGCAGCGGAGGACTAGCAAAAGAGACCCAGTACTTC
d_gene: .; j_gene: TRBJ1-5; abundance: .; v_gene: TRBV2; CDR3aa: CASSETGYGNQPQHF; CDR3nt: TGTGCCAGCAGTGAAACAGGGTATGGCAATCAGCCCCAGCATTTT
d_gene: .; j_gene: TRBJ1-6; abundance: .; v_gene: TRBV28; CDR3aa: CASSFHWSSYNSPLHF; CDR3nt: TGTGCCAGCAGTTTCCACTGGAGCTCCTATAATTCACCCCTCCACTTT
d_gene: TRBD1; j_gene: TRBJ2-3; abundance: once; v_gene: TRBV6-2/TRBV6-3; CDR3aa: CASGRPGQGVTDTQYF; CDR3nt: TGTGCCAGCGGCCGACCGGGACAGGGGGTCACAGATACGCAGTATTTT
d_gene: .; j_gene: TRBJ2-3; abundance: once; v_gene: TRBV6-2/TRBV6-3; CDR3aa: CASSYSGRESTDTQYF; CDR3nt: TGTGCCAGCAGTTACTCGGGGCGGGAAAGCACAGATACGCAGTATTTT
d_gene: .; j_gene: TRBJ2-2; abundance: once; v_gene: TRBV5-4; CDR3aa: CASSFDINTGELFF; CDR3nt: TGTGCCAGCAGCTTTGACATAAACACCGGGGAGCTGTTTTTT
d_gene: TRBD1; j_gene: TRBJ1-4; abundance: .; v_gene: TRBV11-2; CDR3aa: CASSTGGEKLFF; CDR3nt: TGTGCCAGCTCGACAGGGGGTGAAAAACTGTTTTTT
d_gene: .; j_gene: TRBJ2-7; abundance: .; v_gene: TRBV7-2; CDR3aa: CASNPWGEVEQYF; CDR3nt: TGTGCCAGCAATCCATGGGGCGAGGTCGAGCAGTACTTC
d_gene: TRBD1; j_gene: TRBJ1-4; abundance: .; v_gene: TRBV25-1; CDR3aa: CASSQEHRGRGEKLFF; CDR3nt: TGTGCCAGCAGTCAAGAACACAGGGGGAGAGGCGAAAAACTGTTTTTT
d_gene: .; j_gene: TRBJ1-2; abundance: .; v_gene: TRBV7-2; CDR3aa: CASSSQSTGGYGYTF; CDR3nt: TGTGCCAGCAGCTCCCAAAGCACCGGGGGCTATGGCTACACCTTC
d_gene: .; j_gene: TRBJ1-3; abundance: .; v_gene: TRBV5-1; CDR3aa: CASSLGGTGNTIYF; CDR3nt: TGCGCCAGCAGTCTAGGAGGAACTGGAAACACCATATATTTT
d_gene: .; j_gene: TRBJ1-2; abundance: .; v_gene: TRBV12-3/TRBV12-4; CDR3aa: CASTVGTRGYTF; CDR3nt: TGTGCCAGCACAGTGGGGACACGGGGCTACACCTTC
d_gene: .; j_gene: TRBJ1-1; abundance: many; v_gene: TRBV6-1; CDR3aa: CASSEVLDTEAFF; CDR3nt: TGTGCCAGCAGTGAAGTCCTCGACACTGAAGCTTTCTTT